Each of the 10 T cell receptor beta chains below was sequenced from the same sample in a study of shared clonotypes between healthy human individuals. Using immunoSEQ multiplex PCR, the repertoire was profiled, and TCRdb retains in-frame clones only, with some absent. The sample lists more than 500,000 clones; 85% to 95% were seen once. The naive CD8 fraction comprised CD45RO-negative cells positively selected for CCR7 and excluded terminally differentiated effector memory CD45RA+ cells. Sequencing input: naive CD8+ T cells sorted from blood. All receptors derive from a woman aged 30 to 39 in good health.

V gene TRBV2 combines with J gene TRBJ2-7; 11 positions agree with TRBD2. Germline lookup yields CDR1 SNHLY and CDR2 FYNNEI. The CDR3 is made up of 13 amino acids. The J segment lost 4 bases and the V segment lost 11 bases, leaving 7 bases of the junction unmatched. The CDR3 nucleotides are TGTGCCTGGTCCGGGACTAGCGGTTACGAGCAGTACTTC. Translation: CAWSGTSGYEQYF.

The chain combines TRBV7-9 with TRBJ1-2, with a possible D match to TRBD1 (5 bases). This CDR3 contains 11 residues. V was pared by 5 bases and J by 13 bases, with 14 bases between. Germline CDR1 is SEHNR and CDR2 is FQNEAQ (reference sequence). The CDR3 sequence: CASSLGDFCTF. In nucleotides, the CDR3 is TGTGCCAGCAGCCTGGGGGACTTTTGCACCTTC.

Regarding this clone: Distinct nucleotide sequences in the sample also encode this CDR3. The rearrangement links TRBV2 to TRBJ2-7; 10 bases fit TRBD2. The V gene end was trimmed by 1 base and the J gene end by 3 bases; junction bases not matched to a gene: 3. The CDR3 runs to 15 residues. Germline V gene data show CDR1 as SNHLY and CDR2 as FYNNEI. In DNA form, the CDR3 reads TGTGCCAGCAGTGAAGGGACTAGCGGAAACTACGAGCAGTACTTC. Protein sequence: CASSEGTSGNYEQYF. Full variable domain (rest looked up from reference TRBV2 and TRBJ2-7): EPEVTQTPSHQVTQMGQEVILRCVPISNHLYFYWYRQILGQKVEFLVSFYNNEISEKSEIFDDQFSVERPDGSNFTLKIRSTKLEDSAMYFCASSEGTSGNYEQYFGPGTRLTVT.

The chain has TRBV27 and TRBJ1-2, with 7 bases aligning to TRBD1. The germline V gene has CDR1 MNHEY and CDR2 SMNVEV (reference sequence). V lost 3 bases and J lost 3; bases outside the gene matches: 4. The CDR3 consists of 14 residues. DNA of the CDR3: TGTGCCAGCAGTTTTTCAGGGGGGCACTATGGCTACACCTTC. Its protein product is CASSFSGGHYGYTF.

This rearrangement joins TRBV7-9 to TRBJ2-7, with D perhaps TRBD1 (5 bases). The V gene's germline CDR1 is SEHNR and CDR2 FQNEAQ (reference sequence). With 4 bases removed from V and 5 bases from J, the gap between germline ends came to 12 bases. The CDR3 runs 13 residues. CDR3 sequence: CASSWAGIHEQYF. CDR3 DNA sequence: TGTGCCAGCAGCTGGGCAGGGATCCACGAGCAGTACTTC.

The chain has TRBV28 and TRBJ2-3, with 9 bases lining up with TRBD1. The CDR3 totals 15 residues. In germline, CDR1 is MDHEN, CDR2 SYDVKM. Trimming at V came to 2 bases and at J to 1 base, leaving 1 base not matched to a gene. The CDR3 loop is CASSLRQGGTDTQYF. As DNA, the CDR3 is TGTGCCAGCAGTTTACGACAGGGGGGCACAGATACGCAGTATTTT.

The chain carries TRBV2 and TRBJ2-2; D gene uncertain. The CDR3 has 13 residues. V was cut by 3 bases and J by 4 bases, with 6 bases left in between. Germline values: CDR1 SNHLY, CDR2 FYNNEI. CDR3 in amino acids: CASSDSRTGELFF. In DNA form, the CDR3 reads TGTGCCAGCAGTGATTCGCGCACCGGGGAGCTGTTTTTT. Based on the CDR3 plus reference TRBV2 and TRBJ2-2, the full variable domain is EPEVTQTPSHQVTQMGQEVILRCVPISNHLYFYWYRQILGQKVEFLVSFYNNEISEKSEIFDDQFSVERPDGSNFTLKIRSTKLEDSAMYFCASSDSRTGELFFGEGSRLTVL.

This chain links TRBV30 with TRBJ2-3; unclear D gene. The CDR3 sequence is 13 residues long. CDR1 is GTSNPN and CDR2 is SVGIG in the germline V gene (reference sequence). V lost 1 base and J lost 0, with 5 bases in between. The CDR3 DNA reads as TGTGCCTGGAGTGCTTTGAGCACAGATACGCAGTATTTT. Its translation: CAWSALSTDTQYF.

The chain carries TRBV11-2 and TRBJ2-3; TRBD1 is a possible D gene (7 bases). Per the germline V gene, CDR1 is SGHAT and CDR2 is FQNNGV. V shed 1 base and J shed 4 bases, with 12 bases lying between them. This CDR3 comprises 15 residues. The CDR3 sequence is CASSLGQGGPDTQYF. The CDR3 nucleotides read TGTGCCAGCAGCTTAGGCCAGGGGGGCCCAGATACGCAGTATTTT.

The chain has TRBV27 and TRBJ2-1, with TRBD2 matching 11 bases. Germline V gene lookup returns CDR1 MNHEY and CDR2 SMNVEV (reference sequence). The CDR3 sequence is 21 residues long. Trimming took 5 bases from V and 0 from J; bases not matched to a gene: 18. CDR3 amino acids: CASSGRGASSGRRSSYNEQFF. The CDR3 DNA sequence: TGTGCCAGCAGTGGCAGGGGGGCGTCTAGCGGGAGGCGAAGCTCCTACAATGAGCAGTTCTTC.